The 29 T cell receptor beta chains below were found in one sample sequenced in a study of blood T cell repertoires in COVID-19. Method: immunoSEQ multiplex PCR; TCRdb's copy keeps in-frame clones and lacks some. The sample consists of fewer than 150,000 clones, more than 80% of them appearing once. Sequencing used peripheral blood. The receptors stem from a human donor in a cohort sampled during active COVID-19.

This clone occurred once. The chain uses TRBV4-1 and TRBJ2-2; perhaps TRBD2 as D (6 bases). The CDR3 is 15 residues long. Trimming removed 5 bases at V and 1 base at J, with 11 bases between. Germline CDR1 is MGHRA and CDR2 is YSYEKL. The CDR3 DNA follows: TGCGCCAGCAGCGGGCGGGACGGGAACACCGGGGAGCTGTTTTTT. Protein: CASSGRDGNTGELFF.

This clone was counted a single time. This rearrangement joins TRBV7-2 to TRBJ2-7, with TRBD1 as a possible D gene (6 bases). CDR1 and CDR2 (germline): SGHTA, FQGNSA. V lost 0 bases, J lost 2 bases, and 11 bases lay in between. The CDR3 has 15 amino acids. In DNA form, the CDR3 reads TGTGCCAGCAGCTTAGCGCTGGGACAAACCTACGAGCAGTACTTC. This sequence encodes CASSLALGQTYEQYF.

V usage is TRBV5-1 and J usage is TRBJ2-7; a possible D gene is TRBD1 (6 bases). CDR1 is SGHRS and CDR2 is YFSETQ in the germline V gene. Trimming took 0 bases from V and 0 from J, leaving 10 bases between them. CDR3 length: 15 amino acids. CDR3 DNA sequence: TGCGCCAGCAGCTTGGAAGGGGGATACTCCTACGAGCAGTACTTC. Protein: CASSLEGGYSYEQYF.

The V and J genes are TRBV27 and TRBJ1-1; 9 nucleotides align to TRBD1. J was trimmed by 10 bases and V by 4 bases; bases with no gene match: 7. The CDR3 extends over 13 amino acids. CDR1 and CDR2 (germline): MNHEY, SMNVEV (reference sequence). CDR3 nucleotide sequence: TGTGCCAGCAGTTCCCCGGACAGGGGTGGAGCTTTCTTT. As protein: CASSSPDRGGAFF.

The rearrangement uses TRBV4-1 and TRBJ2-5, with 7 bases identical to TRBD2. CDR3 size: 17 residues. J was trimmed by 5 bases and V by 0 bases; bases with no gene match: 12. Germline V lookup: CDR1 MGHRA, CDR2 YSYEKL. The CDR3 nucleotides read TGCGCCAGCAGCCAAGACCCATTGGGAGGGGTTAAGGAGACCCAGTACTTC. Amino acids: CASSQDPLGGVKETQYF.

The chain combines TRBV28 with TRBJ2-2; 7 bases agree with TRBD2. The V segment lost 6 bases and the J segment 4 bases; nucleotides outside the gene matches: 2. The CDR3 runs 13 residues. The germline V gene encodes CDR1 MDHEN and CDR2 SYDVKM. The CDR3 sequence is CASSGGGTGELFF. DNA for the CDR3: TGTGCCAGCAGCGGCGGGGGCACCGGGGAGCTGTTTTTT.

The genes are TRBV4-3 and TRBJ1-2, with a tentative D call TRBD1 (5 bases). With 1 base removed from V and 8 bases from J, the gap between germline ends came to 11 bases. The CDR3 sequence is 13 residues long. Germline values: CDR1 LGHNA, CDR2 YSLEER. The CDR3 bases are TGCGCCAGCAGCCAAGCTGGGCAGGGCGGCTACACCTTC. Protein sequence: CASSQAGQGGYTF.

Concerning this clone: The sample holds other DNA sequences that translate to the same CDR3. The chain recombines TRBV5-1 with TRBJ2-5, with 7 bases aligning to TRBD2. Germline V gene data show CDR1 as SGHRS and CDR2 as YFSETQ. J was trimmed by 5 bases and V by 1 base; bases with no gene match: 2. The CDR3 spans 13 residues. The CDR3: CASSLSGEETQYF. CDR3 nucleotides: TGCGCCAGCAGCTTGAGCGGGGAGGAGACCCAGTACTTC.

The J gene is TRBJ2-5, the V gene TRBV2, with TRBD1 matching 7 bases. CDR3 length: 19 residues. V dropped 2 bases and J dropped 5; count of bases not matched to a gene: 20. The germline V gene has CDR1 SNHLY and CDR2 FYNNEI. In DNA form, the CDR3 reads TGTGCCAGCAGTGAATCGGAAGGGGGCGTTTTACCCCCCAGGGAGACCCAGTACTTC. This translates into CASSESEGGVLPPRETQYF.

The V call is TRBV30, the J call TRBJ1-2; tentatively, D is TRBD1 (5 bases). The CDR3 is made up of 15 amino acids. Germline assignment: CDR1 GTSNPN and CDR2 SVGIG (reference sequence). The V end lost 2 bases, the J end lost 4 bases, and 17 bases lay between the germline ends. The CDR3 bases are TGTGCCTGGAGTACCCGACGGATTAGGGGCTATGGCTACACCTTC. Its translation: CAWSTRRIRGYGYTF.

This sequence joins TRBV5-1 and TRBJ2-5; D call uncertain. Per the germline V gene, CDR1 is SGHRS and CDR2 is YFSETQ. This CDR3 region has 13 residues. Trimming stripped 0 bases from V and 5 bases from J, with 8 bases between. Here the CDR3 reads CASSLAGFETQYF. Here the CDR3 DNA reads TGCGCCAGCAGCTTGGCCGGGTTCGAGACCCAGTACTTC.

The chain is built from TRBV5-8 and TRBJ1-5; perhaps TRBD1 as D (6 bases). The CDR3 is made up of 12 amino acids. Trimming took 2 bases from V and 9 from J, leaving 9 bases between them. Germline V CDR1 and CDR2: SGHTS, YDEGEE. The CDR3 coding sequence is TGTGCCAGCAGCTTTAGGGGGGGGCCCCAGCATTTT. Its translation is CASSFRGGPQHF.

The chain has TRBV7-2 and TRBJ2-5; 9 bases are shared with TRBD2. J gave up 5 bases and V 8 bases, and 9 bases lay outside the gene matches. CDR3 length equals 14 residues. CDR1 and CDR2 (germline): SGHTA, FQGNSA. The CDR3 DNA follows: TGTGCCAGCGCAGGGCTAGCGGGGACGGAGACCCAGTACTTC. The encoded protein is CASAGLAGTETQYF. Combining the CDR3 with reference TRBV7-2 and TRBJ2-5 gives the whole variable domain GAGVSQSPSNKVTEKGKDVELRCDPISGHTALYWYRQSLGQGLEFLIYFQGNSAPDKSGLPSDRFSAERTGGSVSTLTIQRTQQEDSAVYLCASAGLAGTETQYFGPGTRLLVL.

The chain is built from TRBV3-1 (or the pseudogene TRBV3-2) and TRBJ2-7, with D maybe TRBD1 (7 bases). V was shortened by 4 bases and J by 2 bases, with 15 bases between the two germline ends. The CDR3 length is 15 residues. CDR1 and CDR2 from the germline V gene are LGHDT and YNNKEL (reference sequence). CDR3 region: CASSLGGGGPYEQYF. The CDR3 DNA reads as TGTGCCAGCAGCCTAGGGGGCGGAGGGCCCTACGAGCAGTACTTC.

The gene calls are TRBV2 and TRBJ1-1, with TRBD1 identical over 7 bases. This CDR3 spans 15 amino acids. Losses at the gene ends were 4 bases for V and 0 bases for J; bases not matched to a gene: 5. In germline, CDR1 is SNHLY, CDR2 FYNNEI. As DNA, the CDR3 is TGTGCCAGCAGTGTACAGGGGAACTTGAACACTGAAGCTTTCTTT. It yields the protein CASSVQGNLNTEAFF.

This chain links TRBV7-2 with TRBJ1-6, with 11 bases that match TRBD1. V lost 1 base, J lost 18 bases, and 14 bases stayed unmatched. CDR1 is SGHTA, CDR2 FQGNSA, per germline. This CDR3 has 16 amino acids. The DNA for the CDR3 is TGTGCCAGCAGCTTAGGCTCCTCCGGGACAGGGGGATTGCCCCACTTT. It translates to CASSLGSSGTGGLPHF.

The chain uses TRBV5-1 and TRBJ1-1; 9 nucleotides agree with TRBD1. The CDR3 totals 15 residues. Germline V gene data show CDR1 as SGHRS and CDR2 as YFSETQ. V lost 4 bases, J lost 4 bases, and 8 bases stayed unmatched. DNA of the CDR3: TGCGCCAGCAGCCCACGGACAGGGGAAGTCACTGAAGCTTTCTTT. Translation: CASSPRTGEVTEAFF.

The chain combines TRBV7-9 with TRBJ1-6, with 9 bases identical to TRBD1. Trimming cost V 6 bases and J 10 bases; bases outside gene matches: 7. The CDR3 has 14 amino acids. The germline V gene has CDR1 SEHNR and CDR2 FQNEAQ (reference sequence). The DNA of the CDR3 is TGTGCCAGCAGAGGGACAGGGACGGGGTCACCCCTCCACTTT. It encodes CASRGTGTGSPLHF.

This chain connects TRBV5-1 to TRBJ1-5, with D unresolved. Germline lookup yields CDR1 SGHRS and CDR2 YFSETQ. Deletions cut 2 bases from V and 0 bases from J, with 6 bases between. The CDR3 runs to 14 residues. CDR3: CASSLEGSNQPQHF. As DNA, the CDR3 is TGCGCCAGCAGCTTAGAGGGTAGCAATCAGCCCCAGCATTTT.

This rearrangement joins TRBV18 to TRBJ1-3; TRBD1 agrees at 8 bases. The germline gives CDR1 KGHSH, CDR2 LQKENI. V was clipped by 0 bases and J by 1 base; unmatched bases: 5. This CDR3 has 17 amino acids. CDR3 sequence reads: CASSPPGTGLSGNTIYF. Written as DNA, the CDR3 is TGTGCCAGCTCACCACCCGGGACAGGACTGTCTGGAAACACCATATATTTT.

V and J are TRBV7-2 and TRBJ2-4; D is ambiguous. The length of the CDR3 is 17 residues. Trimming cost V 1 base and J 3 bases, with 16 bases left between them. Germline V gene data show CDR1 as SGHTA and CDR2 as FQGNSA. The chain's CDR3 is CASSLGSGRQFKNIQYF. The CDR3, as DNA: TGTGCCAGCAGCTTAGGATCTGGCAGACAATTCAAAAACATTCAGTACTTC.

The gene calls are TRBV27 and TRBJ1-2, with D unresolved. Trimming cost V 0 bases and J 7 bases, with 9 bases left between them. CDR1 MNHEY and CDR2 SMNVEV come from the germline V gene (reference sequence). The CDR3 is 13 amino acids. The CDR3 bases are TGTGCCAGCAGTTTATCGTTCAACACTGGCTACACCTTC. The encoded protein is CASSLSFNTGYTF.

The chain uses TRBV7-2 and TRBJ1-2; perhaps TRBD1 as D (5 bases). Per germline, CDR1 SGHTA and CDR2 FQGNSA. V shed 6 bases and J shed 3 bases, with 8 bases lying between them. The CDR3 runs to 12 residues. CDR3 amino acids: CASRPGDYGYTF. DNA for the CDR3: TGTGCCAGCAGGCCGGGGGACTATGGCTACACCTTC. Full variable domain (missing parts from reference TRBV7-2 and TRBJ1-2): GAGVSQSPSNKVTEKGKDVELRCDPISGHTALYWYRQSLGQGLEFLIYFQGNSAPDKSGLPSDRFSAERTGGSVSTLTIQRTQQEDSAVYLCASRPGDYGYTFGSGTRLTVV.

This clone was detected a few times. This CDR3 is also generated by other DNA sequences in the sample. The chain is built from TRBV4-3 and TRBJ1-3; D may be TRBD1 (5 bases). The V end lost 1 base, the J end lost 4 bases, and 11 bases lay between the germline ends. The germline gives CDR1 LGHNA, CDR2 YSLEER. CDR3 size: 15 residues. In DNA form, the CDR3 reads TGCGCCAGCAGCCAAGGGGGCGGGGTAGGAAACACCATATATTTT. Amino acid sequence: CASSQGGGVGNTIYF.

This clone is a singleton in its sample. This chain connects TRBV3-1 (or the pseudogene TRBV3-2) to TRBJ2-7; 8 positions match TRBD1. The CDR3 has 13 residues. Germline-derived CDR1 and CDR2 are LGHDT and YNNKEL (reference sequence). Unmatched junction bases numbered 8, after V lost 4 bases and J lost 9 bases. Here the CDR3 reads CASSPGTGWVQYF. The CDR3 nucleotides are TGTGCCAGCAGCCCTGGGACAGGTTGGGTGCAGTACTTC.

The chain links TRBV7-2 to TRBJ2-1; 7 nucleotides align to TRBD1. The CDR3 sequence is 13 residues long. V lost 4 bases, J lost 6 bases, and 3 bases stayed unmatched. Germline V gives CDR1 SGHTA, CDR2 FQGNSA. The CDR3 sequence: CASSSRQGNEQFF. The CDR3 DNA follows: TGTGCCAGCAGCTCCCGACAGGGCAATGAGCAGTTCTTC. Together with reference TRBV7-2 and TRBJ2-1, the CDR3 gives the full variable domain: GAGVSQSPSNKVTEKGKDVELRCDPISGHTALYWYRQSLGQGLEFLIYFQGNSAPDKSGLPSDRFSAERTGGSVSTLTIQRTQQEDSAVYLCASSSRQGNEQFFGPGTRLTVL.

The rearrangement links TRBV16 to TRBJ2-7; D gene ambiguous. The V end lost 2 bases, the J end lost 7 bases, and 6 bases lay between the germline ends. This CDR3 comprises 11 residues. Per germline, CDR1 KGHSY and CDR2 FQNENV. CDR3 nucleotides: TGTGCCAGCAGCCAAAGGCGGGAGCAGTACTTC. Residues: CASSQRREQYF.

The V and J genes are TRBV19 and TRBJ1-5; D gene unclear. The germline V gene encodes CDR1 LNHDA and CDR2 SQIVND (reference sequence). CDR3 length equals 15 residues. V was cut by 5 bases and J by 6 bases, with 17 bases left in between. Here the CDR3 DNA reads TGTGCCAGTAGTCTCAGGCGGGTAGAAAGTCAGCCCCAGCATTTT. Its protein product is CASSLRRVESQPQHF.

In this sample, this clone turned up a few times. CDR3 protein: CASSQGYDYGYTF. Here the CDR3 DNA reads TGTGCCAGCAGTCAGGGTTATGACTATGGCTACACCTTC. The J gene is TRBJ1-2, the V gene TRBV28; D may be TRBD1 (5 bases). The CDR3 loop spans 13 amino acids. In germline, CDR1 is MDHEN, CDR2 SYDVKM. The ends were cut back, 5 bases at V and 3 bases at J, with 10 bases in the middle.